The T cell receptor (beta chain) described here comes from a study of vaccination effects on CD4 cells after COVID-19. Looking at the study overall: Post-vaccine sampling occurred a median 72 days after the second dose. The researchers cultured around 2 million PBMC per well with 8 to 10 IU/ml IL-2 and roughly 10 ug/ml peptides.

Overall study results and limits: Vaccine- and infection-induced clones showed marked clonal contraction late following vaccination.

TCRdb keeps only in-frame clones here, not all; method: immunoSEQ multiplex PCR. Among 60,000 to 80,000 clones listed, 74% were seen once. Following 10 days of culture, CD4+ T cells were isolated. Each participant was administered two doses of either the BNT162b2 or the mRNA-1273 vaccine. IL-2 medium took the place of half the medium on both days 3 and 7. This clone turned up a few times. The antigen remains unidentified. The specimen comprised CD4+ T cells from PBMCs cultured without peptide, sampled after COVID-19 vaccination. This receptor was obtained from a human donor who received a COVID-19 vaccine.

CDR3 loop: CASSVDKNQPQHF. The DNA of the CDR3 is TGTGCCAGCAGTGTGGACAAAAATCAGCCCCAGCATTTT. J is TRBJ1-5 and V is TRBV2; D might be TRBD1 (5 bases). The germline CDR1 and CDR2 sequences are SNHLY and FYNNEI. This CDR3 region has 13 residues. The V end lost 4 bases, the J end lost 4 bases, and 8 bases lay between the germline ends.